This TCR beta chain was identified during a study of regulatory T cells in long-lasting Graves disease (dated by TCRdb to the early 2020s). As for the study more broadly: Persistent Graves' disease was defined as persistently positive TSH receptor autoantibodies together with antithyroid drug treatment for over 5 years. The study was registered as a clinical trial and conducted in China. A total of around 33 samples underwent TCR sequencing, from 13 patients with persistent Graves' disease and 20 patients with newly diagnosed Graves' disease. Patients with persistent Graves' disease were compared with patients with newly diagnosed Graves' disease using TCR sequencing and RNA sequencing of peripheral blood. Persistent Graves' disease patients in the clinical cohort had taken antithyroid drugs for around 11 years on average.

CDR1 and CDR2, looked up from the germline V gene, are MNHNS and SASEGT. The trim is 3 bases for V and 3 bases for J, with a gap of 21 bases between the germline ends. The CDR3 goes from the cysteine to the phenylalanine over 17 residues. This entry keeps only the CDR3 DNA: 51 bases, framed from base 1. The sample's time point, from its label and the paper: persistent/refractory GD, antithyroid drugs over 5 years with positive TRAb. RNA was extracted from PBMCs in TRIzol for both TCR sequencing and RNA sequencing. Graves' disease was diagnosed according to American Thyroid Association guidelines. Recruitment of patients was carried out at an endocrinology department in Xi'an, China. Each patient gave about 9.1 milliliters of peripheral blood, collected in an EDTA anticoagulant tube. Ficoll Paque Plus density gradient separation was used to isolate PBMCs, and no additional T cell sorting was done. An Agilent 2100 Bioanalyzer and agarose gel were used to check RNA quality, and a NanoDrop 2000 was used to measure RNA concentration.

Library creation used multiplex PCR. Sequencing used an Illumina HiSeq 4000. CDR3 regions were amplified by Arm-PCR with iRepertoire HTBI primers to construct TCR beta libraries. PCR products were gel purified before sequencing. Regarding the original processing steps: Across samples, some 62 TRBV and 15 or so TRBJ segments were identified and used for gene usage analysis of CDR3 amino acid clonotypes. Filtered high-quality paired reads were merged into contigs using COPE and FqMerger. BLAST was used to align contigs to IMGT TRBV, TRBD and TRBJ reference genes, with CDR3 defined following IMGT. Highly expanded clones were defined as clonotypes with a frequency above 0.1%. Shannon entropy was used to measure repertoire diversity, and the Gini coefficient was used to measure V-J evenness. A clonotype was considered public if more than one individual shared it. Using fastp at Q25 and MiXCR, TCRdb reprocessed the public reads and kept productive beta chains. When rows share a CDR3 protein, they turn into one entry using the most common DNA and genes. These V and J calls originate from TCRdb's pipeline instead of the authors' own analysis. The sample table lists some 450,000 distinct CDR3 sequences, roughly a quarter of them with a count of one. Of the sample, roughly 26% falls within the top ten clones.

The table lists this clonotype with many counts. Its antigen target is currently unknown. Base qualities are missing; no much larger clone stands one base away. Overall results and qualifications from the work: Sequencing and analysis were restricted to the TCR beta chain. Peripheral blood alone was examined, since thyroid tissue, which constituted the primary lesion, could not be accessed. A larger number of public clonotypes was shared among persistent patients (approximately 2,600) than among newly diagnosed patients (more than 850). The small sample size was acknowledged by the authors as a limitation that may reduce accuracy. Lower TCR Shannon entropy and fewer highly expanded clones were observed in persistent Graves' disease patients than in newly diagnosed patients, which suggested clonal expansion. Persistent disease showed preferential use of TRBV28, TRBJ1-2 and TRBJ2-5, whereas newly diagnosed disease favored TRBV20-1 and TRBJ2-1.

The receptor was isolated from a female donor with Graves disease. Sample: peripheral blood mononuclear cells (PBMCs), taken when the disease was refractory, from a patient treated with antithyroid drugs. Rearrangement joined TRBV6-1 to TRBJ2-7; the D segment could be TRBD1, given 6 matching bases. The bases are TGTGCCAGCAGTGACCTAACAGTTCCGGGACACCACTACGAGCAGTACTTC. Translated, it reads CASSDLTVPGHHYEQYF.